Described below is a single T cell receptor beta chain sequence and its context. What it binds is unknown. This sample is drawn from a study of T cell responses to AZD1222 COVID-19 vaccine. Study-wide context: Second doses that came at about 4 or about 12 weeks were put together.

Study outcomes and limitations: In a largely white British group with more females than males, clonal diversity was possibly underestimated. Per reports, nearly half of all spike-specific TCRs target regions that are unmutated in variants. Researchers took repertoire samples only after the peak T cell response had come.

The length of the CDR3 is 13 residues. V lost 1 base and J lost 14; bases outside the gene matches: 9. In germline, CDR1 is LGHNT, CDR2 FRNRAP. Some clones are missing from TCRdb's copy, which holds only in-frame ones; the method was immunoSEQ multiplex PCR. The data show approximately 100,000 clones, with around 89% seen just once and around a sixth held by the top ten. This sample comprised peripheral blood, obtained on day 0 of AZD1222 vaccination. V usage is TRBV12-5 and J usage is TRBJ2-3, with 7 bases fitting TRBD1. The sequence derives from an adult in good health. CDR3 sequence reads: CASGLAGTEGLYF. CDR3 DNA sequence: TGTGCTAGTGGTTTGGCAGGGACAGAAGGGTTGTATTTT.